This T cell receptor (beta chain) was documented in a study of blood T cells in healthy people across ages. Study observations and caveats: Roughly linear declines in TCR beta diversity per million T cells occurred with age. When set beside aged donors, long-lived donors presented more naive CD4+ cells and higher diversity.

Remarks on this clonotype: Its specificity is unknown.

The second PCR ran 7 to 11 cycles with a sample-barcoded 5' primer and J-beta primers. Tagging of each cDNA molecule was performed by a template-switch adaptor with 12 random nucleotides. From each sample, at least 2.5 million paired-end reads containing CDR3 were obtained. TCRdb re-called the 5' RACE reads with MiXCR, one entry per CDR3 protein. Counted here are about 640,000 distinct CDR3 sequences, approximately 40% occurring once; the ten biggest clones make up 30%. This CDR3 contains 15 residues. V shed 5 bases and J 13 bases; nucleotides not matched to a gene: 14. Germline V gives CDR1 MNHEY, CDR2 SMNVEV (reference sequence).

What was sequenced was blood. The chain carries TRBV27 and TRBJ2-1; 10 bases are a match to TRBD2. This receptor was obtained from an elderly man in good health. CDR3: CASSQERGGRATQFF. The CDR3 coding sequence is TGTGCCAGCAGTCAAGAGCGGGGGGGCCGAGCGACCCAGTTCTTC.